This T cell receptor beta chain was recovered during a study of B cell selection in AIRE deficiency. General study results and limits: Shorter CDR3s marked shared Treg sequences, biased toward few non-templated insertions. Of approximately 3,600 shared Treg TCRbeta sequences, around 31% were healthy-donor-only and about 9.6% patient-only.

Libraries were prepared by immunoSEQ multiplex PCR; TCRdb keeps only in-frame clonotypes and omits some of them. The top ten hold around 1.1% of the sample, which has tens of thousands of clones, over 80% seen once. Regulatory T cells were sorted as CD4+CD25hiCD127low/negative cells. Remarks on this clone: Its antigen is undetermined.

This TCR came from a human donor in good health. The specimen was CD4+CD25+ Tregs sorted from PBMCs.

The DNA of the CDR3 is TGCGCCAGCAGTCAATTCGCTAGATGGACCGGGGAGCTGTTTTTT. As protein: CASSQFARWTGELFF. The chain is built from TRBV23-1 and TRBJ2-2; the D is unclear. TRBV23-1 is noted as an ORF with a role that remains uncertain. The CDR3 extends over 15 amino acids. Deletions cut 1 base from V and 5 bases from J, with 11 bases between.